The 10 T cell receptor beta chains reported below all come from one sample, sequenced in a study of a mutant IDH1 vaccine in newly diagnosed glioma. The time point here: week 11, during vaccination. Doses consisted of 300 ug of mutant IDH1 20-mer peptide each, paired with topical imiquimod. These TCRs are of unknown antigen specificity. The table came from immunoSEQ multiplex PCR; TCRdb's copy has only in-frame clones and leaves some out. The sample contains some 120,000 clones, just under 80% of which appear only once. This material consisted of PBMCs, taken from a glioma patient whose treatment included an IDH1 peptide vaccine. Source of these receptors: a man aged 35-49 years with glioma.

J is TRBJ2-7 and V is TRBV27; TRBD1 matches at 9 bases. The ends lost 8 bases at V and 3 bases at J; junction bases unmatched: 8. The CDR3 length is 14 residues. Germline lookup yields CDR1 MNHEY and CDR2 SMNVEV (reference sequence). The CDR3 sequence: CASSPGTGNYEQYF. In DNA form, the CDR3 reads TGTGCCAGCTCCCCAGGGACAGGGAACTACGAGCAGTACTTC.

V gene TRBV5-4 combines with J gene TRBJ2-2; D gene uncertain. V was cut by 0 bases and J by 1 base, with 4 bases left in between. This CDR3 is built from 14 residues. Germline values: CDR1 SGHNT, CDR2 YYREEE (reference sequence). CDR3 sequence (DNA): TGTGCCAGCAGCTTGGAACTGAACACCGGGGAGCTGTTTTTT. Encoded protein: CASSLELNTGELFF.

The rearrangement uses TRBV10-2 and TRBJ2-7, with D possibly matching TRBD1 (6 bases). Trimming left V 4 bases short and J 5 bases short, with 9 bases between. The CDR3 loop spans 12 amino acids. The germline V gene encodes CDR1 WSHSY and CDR2 SAAADI. The DNA for the CDR3 is TGCGCCAGCAGTGCGGCAGGGGACGAGCAGTACTTC. This codes for CASSAAGDEQYF.

The gene calls are TRBV2 and TRBJ2-5; 10 bases are a match to TRBD2. CDR3 length: 14 amino acids. The J segment lost 5 bases and the V segment lost 7 bases, leaving 7 bases of the junction unmatched. Germline loops: CDR1 SNHLY, CDR2 FYNNEI. The CDR3 DNA reads as TGTGCCAGCAAACGGACTAGCGGTGGGGAGACCCAGTACTTC. This encodes CASKRTSGGETQYF.

The V call is TRBV5-1, the J call TRBJ2-1, with 7 bases fitting TRBD2. This CDR3 is built from 17 residues. CDR1 and CDR2 (germline): SGHRS, YFSETQ. V shed 4 bases and J 2 bases; nucleotides not matched to a gene: 12. This CDR3 is CASSGEGLAGAYNEQFF. CDR3 nucleotides: TGCGCCAGCAGCGGGGAGGGTCTAGCAGGAGCCTACAATGAGCAGTTCTTC.

V and J are TRBV7-2 and TRBJ2-7; D remains ambiguous. The CDR3 sequence is 13 residues long. In germline, CDR1 is SGHTA, CDR2 FQGNSA. The V and J ends lost 1 base and 2 bases respectively, with 6 bases between them. For the CDR3, the DNA is TGTGCCAGCAGCTTAGGAAATCCCTACGAGCAGTACTTC. It encodes CASSLGNPYEQYF.

The chain is built from TRBV6-5 and TRBJ1-6; tentative D call: TRBD1 (6 bases). The V end lost 2 bases, the J end lost 7 bases, and 9 bases lay between the germline ends. From germline, CDR1 is MNHEY and CDR2 SVGAGI. The CDR3 is made up of 14 amino acids. As DNA, the CDR3 is TGTGCCAGCAGTTACAAGGGGGACAATTCACCCCTCCACTTT. Residues: CASSYKGDNSPLHF.

This chain uses TRBV7-2 with TRBJ1-2; D is possibly TRBD1 (6 bases). Trimming took 4 bases from V and 2 from J, leaving 11 bases between them. CDR3 size: 14 residues. Germline V gives CDR1 SGHTA, CDR2 FQGNSA. The chain's CDR3 is CASSSGVGNYGYTF. DNA for the CDR3: TGTGCCAGCAGCTCAGGGGTGGGAAACTATGGCTACACCTTC.

The chain joins TRBV6-1 to TRBJ2-7, with D uncertain. This CDR3 comprises 12 residues. Trimming cost V 0 bases and J 3 bases, with 3 bases left between them. Germline-derived CDR1 and CDR2 are MNHNS and SASEGT. The CDR3 spells CASSEAHYEQYF. The CDR3 bases are TGTGCCAGCAGTGAAGCACACTACGAGCAGTACTTC.

CDR3 DNA sequence: TGTGCCAGCAGTGAGGACCGGGGGCGAATCGATACGCAGTATTTT. Translation: CASSEDRGRIDTQYF. The genes are TRBV25-1 and TRBJ2-3; tentatively, D is TRBD1 or TRBD2 (6 bases each). This CDR3 spans 15 amino acids. The V end was cut by 3 bases, the J end by 6 bases, with 16 bases between. Germline V gives CDR1 MGHDK, CDR2 SYGVNS. The whole variable domain, filled in from reference TRBV25-1 and TRBJ2-3, reads EADIYQTPRYLVIGTGKKITLECSQTMGHDKMYWYQQDPGMELHLIHYSYGVNSTEKGDLSSESTVSRIRTEHFPLTLESARPSHTSQYLCASSEDRGRIDTQYFGPGTRLTVL.